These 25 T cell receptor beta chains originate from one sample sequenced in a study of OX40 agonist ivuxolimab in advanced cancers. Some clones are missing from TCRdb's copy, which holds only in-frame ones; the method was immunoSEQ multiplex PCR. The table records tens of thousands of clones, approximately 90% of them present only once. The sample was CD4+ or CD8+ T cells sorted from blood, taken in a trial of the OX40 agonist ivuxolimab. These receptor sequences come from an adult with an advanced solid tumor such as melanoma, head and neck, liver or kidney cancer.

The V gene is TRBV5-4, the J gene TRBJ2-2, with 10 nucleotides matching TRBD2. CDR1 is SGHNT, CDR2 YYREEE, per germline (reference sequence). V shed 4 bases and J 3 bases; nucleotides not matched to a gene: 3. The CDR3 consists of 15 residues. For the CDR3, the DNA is TGTGCCAGCAGCCAGACTAGCGGGCACACCGGGGAGCTGTTTTTT. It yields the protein CASSQTSGHTGELFF.

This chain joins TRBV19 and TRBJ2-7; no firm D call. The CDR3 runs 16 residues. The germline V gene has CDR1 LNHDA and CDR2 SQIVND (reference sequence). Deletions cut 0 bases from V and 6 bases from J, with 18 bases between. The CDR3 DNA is TGTGCCAGTAGTATAGAAATTAGCAGGCCGTCCACCGAGCAGTACTTC. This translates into CASSIEISRPSTEQYF.

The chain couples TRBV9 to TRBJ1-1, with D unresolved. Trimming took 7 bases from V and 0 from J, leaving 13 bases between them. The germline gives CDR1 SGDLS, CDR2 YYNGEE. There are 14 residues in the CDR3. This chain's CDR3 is CASGAGGLNTEAFF. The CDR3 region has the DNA TGTGCCAGCGGAGCGGGAGGGCTGAACACTGAAGCTTTCTTT. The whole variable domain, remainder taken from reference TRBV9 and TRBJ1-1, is DSGVTQTPKHLITATGQRVTLRCSPRSGDLSVYWYQQSLDQGLQFLIQYYNGEERAKGNILERFSAQQFPDLHSELNLSSLELGDSALYFCASGAGGLNTEAFFGQGTRLTVV.

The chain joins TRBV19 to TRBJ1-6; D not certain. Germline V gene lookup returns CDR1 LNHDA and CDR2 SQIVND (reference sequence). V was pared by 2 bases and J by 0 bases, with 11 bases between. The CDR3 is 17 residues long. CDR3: CASSIFYASSYNSPLHF. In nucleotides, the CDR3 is TGTGCCAGTAGTATATTTTACGCGAGCTCCTATAATTCACCCCTCCACTTT.

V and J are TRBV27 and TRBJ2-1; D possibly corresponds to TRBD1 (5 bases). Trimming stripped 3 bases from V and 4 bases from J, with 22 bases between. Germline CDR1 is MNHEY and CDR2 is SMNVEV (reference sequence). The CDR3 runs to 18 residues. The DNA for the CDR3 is TGTGCCAGCAGTTTTGATGCAGGGAACTTAGGTAATTACAATGAGCAGTTCTTC. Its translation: CASSFDAGNLGNYNEQFF.

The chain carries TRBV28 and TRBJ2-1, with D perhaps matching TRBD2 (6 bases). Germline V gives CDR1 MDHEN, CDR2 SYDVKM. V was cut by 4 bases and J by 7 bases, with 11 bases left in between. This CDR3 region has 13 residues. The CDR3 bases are TGTGCCAGCAGTTCGGGACTCCCTAATGAGCAGTTCTTC. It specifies CASSSGLPNEQFF.

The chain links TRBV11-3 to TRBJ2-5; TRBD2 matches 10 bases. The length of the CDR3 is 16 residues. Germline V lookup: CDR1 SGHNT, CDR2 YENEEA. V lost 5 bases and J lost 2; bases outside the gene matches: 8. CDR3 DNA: TGTGCCAGCAGCCGTGGACTAGCGGCTCCACAAGAGACCCAGTACTTC. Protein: CASSRGLAAPQETQYF.

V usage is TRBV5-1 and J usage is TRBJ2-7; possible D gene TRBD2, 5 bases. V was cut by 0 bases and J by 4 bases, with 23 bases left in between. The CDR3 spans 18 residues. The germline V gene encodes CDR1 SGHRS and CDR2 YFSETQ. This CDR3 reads CASSLGTRGDGIRYEQYF. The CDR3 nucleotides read TGCGCCAGCAGCTTGGGTACACGGGGTGACGGAATTAGGTACGAGCAGTACTTC. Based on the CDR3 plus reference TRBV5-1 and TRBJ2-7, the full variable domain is KAGVTQTPRYLIKTRGQQVTLSCSPISGHRSVSWYQQTPGQGLQFLFEYFSETQRNKGNFPGRFSGRQFSNSRSEMNVSTLELGDSALYLCASSLGTRGDGIRYEQYFGPGTRLTVT.

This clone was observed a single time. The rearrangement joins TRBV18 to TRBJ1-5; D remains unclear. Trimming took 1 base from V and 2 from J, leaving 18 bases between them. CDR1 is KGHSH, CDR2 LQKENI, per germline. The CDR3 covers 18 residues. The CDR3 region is CASSPRPQASNGNQPQHF. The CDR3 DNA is TGTGCCAGCTCACCACGCCCCCAGGCCTCTAATGGCAATCAGCCCCAGCATTTT. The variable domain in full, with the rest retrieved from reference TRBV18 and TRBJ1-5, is NAGVMQNPRHLVRRRGQEARLRCSPMKGHSHVYWYRQLPEEGLKFMVYLQKENIIDESGMPKERFSAEFPKEGPSILRIQQVVRGDSAAYFCASSPRPQASNGNQPQHFGDGTRLSIL.

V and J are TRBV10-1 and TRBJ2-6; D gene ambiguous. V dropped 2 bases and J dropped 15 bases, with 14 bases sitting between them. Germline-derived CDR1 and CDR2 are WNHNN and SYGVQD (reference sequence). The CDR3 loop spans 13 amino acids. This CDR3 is CASSEGPNGALTF. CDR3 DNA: TGCGCCAGCAGTGAGGGCCCCAATGGTGCCCTGACTTTC.

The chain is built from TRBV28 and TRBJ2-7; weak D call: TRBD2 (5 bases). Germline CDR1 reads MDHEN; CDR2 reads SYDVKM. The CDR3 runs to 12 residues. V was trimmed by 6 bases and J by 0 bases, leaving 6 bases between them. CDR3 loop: CASRTTSYEQYF. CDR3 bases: TGTGCCAGCAGGACTACCTCCTACGAGCAGTACTTC. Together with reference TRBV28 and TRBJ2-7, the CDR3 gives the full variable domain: DVKVTQSSRYLVKRTGEKVFLECVQDMDHENMFWYRQDPGLGLRLIYFSYDVKMKEKGDIPEGYSVSREKKERFSLILESASTNQTSMYLCASRTTSYEQYFGPGTRLTVT.

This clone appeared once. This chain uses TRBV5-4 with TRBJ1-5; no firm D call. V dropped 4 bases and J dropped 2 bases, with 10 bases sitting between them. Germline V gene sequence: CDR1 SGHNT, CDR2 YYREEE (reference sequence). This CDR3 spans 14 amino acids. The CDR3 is CASSKSGRNQPQHF. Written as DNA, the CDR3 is TGTGCCAGCAGCAAGTCGGGCCGCAATCAGCCCCAGCATTTT.

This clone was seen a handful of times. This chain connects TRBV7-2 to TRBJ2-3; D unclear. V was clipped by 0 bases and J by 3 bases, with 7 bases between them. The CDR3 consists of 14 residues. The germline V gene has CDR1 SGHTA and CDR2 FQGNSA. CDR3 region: CASSLAGRTDTQYF. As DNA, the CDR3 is TGTGCCAGCAGCTTAGCTGGGCGGACAGATACGCAGTATTTT. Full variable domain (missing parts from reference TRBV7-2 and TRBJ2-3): GAGVSQSPSNKVTEKGKDVELRCDPISGHTALYWYRQSLGQGLEFLIYFQGNSAPDKSGLPSDRFSAERTGGSVSTLTIQRTQQEDSAVYLCASSLAGRTDTQYFGPGTRLTVL.

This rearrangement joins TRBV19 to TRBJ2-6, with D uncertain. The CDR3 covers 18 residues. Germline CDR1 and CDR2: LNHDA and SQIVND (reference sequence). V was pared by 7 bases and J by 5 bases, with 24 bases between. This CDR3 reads CASTPTFERPLRANVLTF. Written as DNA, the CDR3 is TGTGCCAGTACCCCAACTTTCGAGAGACCCCTTAGGGCCAACGTCCTGACTTTC.

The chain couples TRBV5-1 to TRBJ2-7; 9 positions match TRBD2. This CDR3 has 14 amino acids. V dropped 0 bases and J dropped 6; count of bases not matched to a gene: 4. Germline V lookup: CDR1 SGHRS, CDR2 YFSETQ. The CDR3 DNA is TGCGCCAGCAGCTTGGGACTAGCGGCCCCCGAGCAGTACTTC. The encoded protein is CASSLGLAAPEQYF. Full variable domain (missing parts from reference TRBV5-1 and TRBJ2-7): KAGVTQTPRYLIKTRGQQVTLSCSPISGHRSVSWYQQTPGQGLQFLFEYFSETQRNKGNFPGRFSGRQFSNSRSEMNVSTLELGDSALYLCASSLGLAAPEQYFGPGTRLTVT.

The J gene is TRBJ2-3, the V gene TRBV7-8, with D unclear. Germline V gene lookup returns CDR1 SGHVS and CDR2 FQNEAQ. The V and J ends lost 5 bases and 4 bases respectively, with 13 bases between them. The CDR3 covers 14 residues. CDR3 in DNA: TGTGCCAGCAGCCCCTATTGGGGTTCAGATACGCAGTATTTT. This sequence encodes CASSPYWGSDTQYF.

DNA for the CDR3: TGTGCCAGCAGCCCAGGAGGGGACCATCAGCCCCAGCATTTT. This gives the protein CASSPGGDHQPQHF. V and J are TRBV28 and TRBJ1-5; weak D call: TRBD1 (5 bases). The germline gives CDR1 MDHEN, CDR2 SYDVKM. The CDR3 covers 14 residues. V was trimmed by 6 bases and J by 5 bases, leaving 14 bases between them.

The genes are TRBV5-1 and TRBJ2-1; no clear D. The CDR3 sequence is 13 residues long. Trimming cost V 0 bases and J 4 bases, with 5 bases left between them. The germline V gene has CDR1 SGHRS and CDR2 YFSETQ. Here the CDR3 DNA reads TGCGCCAGCAGCTTGGACAGTTACAATGAGCAGTTCTTC. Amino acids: CASSLDSYNEQFF.

This CDR3 is CASSEEATDTQYF. CDR3 coding DNA: TGTGCCAGCAGTGAAGAAGCGACGGATACGCAGTATTTT. The chain has TRBV2 and TRBJ2-3; no reliable D call. The CDR3 loop spans 13 amino acids. The V and J ends lost 1 base and 6 bases respectively, with 8 bases between them. Germline V gene lookup returns CDR1 SNHLY and CDR2 FYNNEI.

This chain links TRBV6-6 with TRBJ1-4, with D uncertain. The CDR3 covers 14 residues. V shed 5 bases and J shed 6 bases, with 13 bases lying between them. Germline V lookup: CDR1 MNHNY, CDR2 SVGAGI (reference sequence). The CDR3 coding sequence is TGTGCCAGCAGTCCCCCGGGAGTGGATGAAAAACTGTTTTTT. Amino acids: CASSPPGVDEKLFF.

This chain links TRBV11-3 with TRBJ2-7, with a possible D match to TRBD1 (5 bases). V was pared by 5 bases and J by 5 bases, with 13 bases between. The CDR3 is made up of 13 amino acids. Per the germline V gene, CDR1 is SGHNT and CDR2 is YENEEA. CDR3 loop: CASSPQGPNEQYF. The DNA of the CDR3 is TGTGCCAGCAGCCCCCAGGGTCCCAACGAGCAGTACTTC. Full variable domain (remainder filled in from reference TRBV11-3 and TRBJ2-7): EAGVVQSPRYKIIEKKQPVAFWCNPISGHNTLYWYLQNLGQGPELLIRYENEEAVDDSQLPKDRFSAERLKGVDSTLKIQPAELGDSAVYLCASSPQGPNEQYFGPGTRLTVT.

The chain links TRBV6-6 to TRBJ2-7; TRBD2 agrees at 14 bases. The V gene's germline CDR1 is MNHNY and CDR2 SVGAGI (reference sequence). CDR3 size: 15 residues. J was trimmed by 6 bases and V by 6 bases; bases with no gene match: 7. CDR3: CASRRPGLAGAEQYF. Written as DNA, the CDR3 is TGTGCCAGCAGACGACCGGGACTAGCGGGAGCCGAGCAGTACTTC.

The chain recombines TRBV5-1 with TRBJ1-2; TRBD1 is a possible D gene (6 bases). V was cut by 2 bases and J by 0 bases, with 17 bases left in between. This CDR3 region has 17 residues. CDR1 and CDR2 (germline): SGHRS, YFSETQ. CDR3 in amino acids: CASSLQGPRLANYGYTF. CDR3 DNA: TGCGCCAGCAGCTTACAGGGTCCTCGGTTAGCTAACTATGGCTACACCTTC.

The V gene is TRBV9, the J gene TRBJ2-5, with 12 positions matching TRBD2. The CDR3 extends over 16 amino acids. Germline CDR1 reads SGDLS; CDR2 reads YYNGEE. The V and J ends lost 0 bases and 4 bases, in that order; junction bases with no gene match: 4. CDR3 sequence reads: CASSVAGLAGIETQYF. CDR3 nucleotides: TGTGCCAGCAGCGTAGCGGGACTAGCGGGCATAGAGACCCAGTACTTC.

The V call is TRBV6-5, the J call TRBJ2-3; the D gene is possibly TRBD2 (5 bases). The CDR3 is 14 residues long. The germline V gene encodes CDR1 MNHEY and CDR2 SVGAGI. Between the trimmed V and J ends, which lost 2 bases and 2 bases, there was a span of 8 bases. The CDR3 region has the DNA TGTGCCAGCAGTTACGTGGGAGACACAGATACGCAGTATTTT. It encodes CASSYVGDTDTQYF.